Below, 7 T cell receptor beta chains from the same sample are listed, as sequenced in a study of cytomegalovirus exposure and HLA in healthy donors. A multiplex PCR was run with 60 Vbeta primers and 13 Jbeta primers. TCRdb keeps only in-frame clones here, not all; method: immunoSEQ multiplex PCR. The sample yields some 90,000 clones, 60% to 80% seen once. Source material: PBMCs. These receptors came from a female donor in good health and CMV-seronegative.

This clone was counted a few times. The chain combines TRBV4-3 with TRBJ1-2; no clear D gene. The length of the CDR3 is 13 residues. Trimming removed 5 bases at V and 4 bases at J, with 11 bases between. Germline values: CDR1 LGHNA, CDR2 YSLEER. The CDR3 reads CASSGQVGYGYTF. The CDR3 region has the DNA TGCGCCAGCAGCGGTCAGGTGGGCTATGGCTACACCTTC.

The chain couples TRBV4-2 to TRBJ2-7, with D tentatively TRBD1 (6 bases). Germline CDR1 reads LGHNA; CDR2 reads YNFKEQ. This CDR3 has 14 residues. V was shortened by 0 bases and J by 5 bases, with 11 bases between the two germline ends. CDR3 residues: CASSQDIGGDEQYF. The CDR3, as DNA: TGTGCCAGCAGCCAAGATATAGGGGGTGACGAGCAGTACTTC.

The V and J genes are TRBV6-5 and TRBJ2-5; maybe TRBD2 (6 bases). Trimming left V 11 bases short and J 6 bases short, with 10 bases between. Germline loops: CDR1 MNHEY, CDR2 SVGAGI. The CDR3 has 10 residues. The chain's CDR3 is CAGGVKTQYF. CDR3 nucleotides: TGTGCCGGCGGGGTGAAGACCCAGTACTTC.

The chain couples TRBV19 to TRBJ2-2; D not resolved. The CDR3 is 13 residues long. V was shortened by 3 bases and J by 5 bases, with 7 bases between the two germline ends. Germline CDR1 LNHDA, CDR2 SQIVND (reference sequence). The chain's CDR3 is CASSILRTGELFF. The CDR3 bases are TGTGCCAGTAGTATCTTGAGAACCGGGGAGCTGTTTTTT.

This chain connects TRBV7-9 to TRBJ2-7; a weak D match, TRBD1 (5 bases). The germline V gene has CDR1 SEHNR and CDR2 FQNEAQ (reference sequence). V dropped 5 bases and J dropped 2 bases, with 16 bases sitting between them. The CDR3 is 15 residues long. CDR3 sequence: CASSKGADIAYEQYF. The CDR3 coding sequence is TGTGCCAGCAGCAAAGGGGCAGATATAGCCTACGAGCAGTACTTC.

Here the CDR3 DNA reads TGTGCCAGCAGTTACTTGGGGGCAGGGACAGATACGCAGTATTTT. The encoded protein is CASSYLGAGTDTQYF. This chain connects TRBV6-5 to TRBJ2-3, with D maybe TRBD1 (6 bases). The V and J ends lost 1 base and 3 bases respectively, with 11 bases between them. This CDR3 contains 15 residues. Looked up from germline, CDR1 is MNHEY and CDR2 is SVGAGI.

J is TRBJ1-2 and V is TRBV19; TRBD1 might be the D (5 bases). The V gene lost 4 bases and the J gene lost 4 bases, with 16 bases spanning the gap. Per germline, CDR1 LNHDA and CDR2 SQIVND (reference sequence). The CDR3 sequence is 15 residues long. This CDR3 is CASSTSPGQVYGYTF. The CDR3 coding sequence is TGTGCCAGTAGTACCTCACCCGGACAAGTCTATGGCTACACCTTC.